The next 10 T cell receptor beta chains were all read from a single sample in a study of OX40 agonist ivuxolimab in advanced cancers. Clones were read by immunoSEQ multiplex PCR, and TCRdb kept only the in-frame ones, dropping some. The sample holds 60,000 to 65,000 clones; about nine tenths are singletons and the top ten take roughly 25%. Sequenced material: CD4+ or CD8+ T cells sorted from blood, taken in a trial of the OX40 agonist ivuxolimab. The receptors shown here come from an adult with an advanced solid tumor such as melanoma, head and neck, liver or kidney cancer.

The V gene is TRBV28, the J gene TRBJ2-5, with D possibly being TRBD2 (5 bases). Germline CDR1 reads MDHEN; CDR2 reads SYDVKM. The V gene lost 6 bases and the J gene lost 0 bases, with 11 bases spanning the gap. This CDR3 contains 14 residues. The CDR3 here is CASSSTGNQETQYF. CDR3 DNA sequence: TGTGCCAGCAGCTCCACCGGGAACCAAGAGACCCAGTACTTC. The full variable domain, with the rest looked up from reference TRBV28 and TRBJ2-5, is DVKVTQSSRYLVKRTGEKVFLECVQDMDHENMFWYRQDPGLGLRLIYFSYDVKMKEKGDIPEGYSVSREKKERFSLILESASTNQTSMYLCASSSTGNQETQYFGPGTRLLVL.

The V call is TRBV28, the J call TRBJ2-4; the match to TRBD1 covers 7 bases. CDR1 and CDR2 (germline): MDHEN, SYDVKM. This CDR3 has 16 residues. V lost 5 bases to trimming and J lost 0 bases; unmatched junction nucleotides: 7. CDR3 nucleotides: TGTGCCAGCAGTATCCGGGACAGCTTAGCCAAAAACATTCAGTACTTC. Translated, it gives CASSIRDSLAKNIQYF.

V is TRBV7-2 and J is TRBJ2-1, with 7 positions matching TRBD2. CDR1 is SGHTA, CDR2 FQGNSA, per germline. The CDR3 runs 16 residues. Trimming cost V 1 base and J 0 bases; bases outside gene matches: 3. The CDR3 region has the DNA TGTGCCAGCAGCTTAGACCCGGGAGGCTCCTACAATGAGCAGTTCTTC. Its translation is CASSLDPGGSYNEQFF. Based on the CDR3 plus reference TRBV7-2 and TRBJ2-1, the full variable domain is GAGVSQSPSNKVTEKGKDVELRCDPISGHTALYWYRQSLGQGLEFLIYFQGNSAPDKSGLPSDRFSAERTGGSVSTLTIQRTQQEDSAVYLCASSLDPGGSYNEQFFGPGTRLTVL.

The chain links TRBV6-5 to TRBJ2-3, with a weak D call TRBD2 (6 bases). This CDR3 region has 16 residues. CDR1 and CDR2 (germline): MNHEY, SVGAGI. Trimming removed 0 bases at V and 2 bases at J, with 12 bases between. CDR3 bases: TGTGCCAGCAGTTACTCTGCGGCGGGGACCACAGATACGCAGTATTTT. Translating it yields CASSYSAAGTTDTQYF.

The chain uses TRBV29-1 and TRBJ1-5; weak D call: TRBD1 (6 bases). The germline V gene encodes CDR1 SQVTM and CDR2 ANQGSEA. CDR3 length: 18 residues. V lost 1 base, J lost 0 bases, and 19 bases lay in between. CDR3 sequence reads: CSVEGLAGEDDSNQPQHF. CDR3 DNA: TGCAGCGTTGAAGGTCTGGCAGGGGAGGATGATAGCAATCAGCCCCAGCATTTT.

This chain links TRBV5-1 with TRBJ2-3; 7 bases are shared with TRBD2. The CDR3 loop spans 17 amino acids. The ends lost 0 bases at V and 2 bases at J; junction bases unmatched: 9. The germline V gene has CDR1 SGHRS and CDR2 YFSETQ. CDR3 nucleotide sequence: TGCGCCAGCAGCTTGGCCGGGCTAGCGGCTCTCACAGATACGCAGTATTTT. Translation: CASSLAGLAALTDTQYF. The full variable domain, with the rest looked up from reference TRBV5-1 and TRBJ2-3, is KAGVTQTPRYLIKTRGQQVTLSCSPISGHRSVSWYQQTPGQGLQFLFEYFSETQRNKGNFPGRFSGRQFSNSRSEMNVSTLELGDSALYLCASSLAGLAALTDTQYFGPGTRLTVL.

The chain uses TRBV13 and TRBJ2-7, with D maybe TRBD2 (6 bases). The CDR3 covers 13 residues. Germline loops: CDR1 PRHDT, CDR2 FYEKMQ (reference sequence). Trimming took 3 bases from V and 0 from J, leaving 6 bases between them. In nucleotides, the CDR3 is TGTGCCAGCAGCTTGGGGGGCTCCTACGAGCAGTACTTC. It specifies CASSLGGSYEQYF. The full variable domain, its missing parts supplied by reference TRBV13 and TRBJ2-7, is AAGVIQSPRHLIKEKRETATLKCYPIPRHDTVYWYQQGPGQDPQFLISFYEKMQSDKGSIPDRFSAQQFSDYHSELNMSSLELGDSALYFCASSLGGSYEQYFGPGTRLTVT.

The chain has TRBV19 and TRBJ1-1, with D unresolved. Trimming removed 3 bases at V and 4 bases at J, with 12 bases between. This CDR3 contains 14 residues. Germline CDR1 is LNHDA and CDR2 is SQIVND (reference sequence). CDR3 sequence: CASSISATLTEAFF. The DNA for the CDR3 is TGTGCCAGTAGTATCTCTGCCACCCTCACTGAAGCTTTCTTT.

The J gene is TRBJ2-7, the V gene TRBV7-9; a weak D match, TRBD2 (5 bases). V was clipped by 5 bases and J by 0 bases, with 23 bases between them. The CDR3 is made up of 18 amino acids. Per germline, CDR1 SEHNR and CDR2 FQNEAQ (reference sequence). CDR3 region: CASSHGEAVTLSSYEQYF. The CDR3 nucleotides read TGTGCCAGCAGCCATGGGGAAGCGGTCACCCTCAGCTCCTACGAGCAGTACTTC.

The chain joins TRBV4-3 to TRBJ2-1; 7 bases map to TRBD2. The CDR3 extends over 16 amino acids. Germline-derived CDR1 and CDR2 are LGHNA and YSLEER. V shed 3 bases, J shed 0 bases, and the junction held 5 bases outside the gene matches. The CDR3 sequence is CASSHRGSSSYNEQFF. CDR3 sequence (DNA): TGCGCCAGCAGCCATCGCGGGAGCAGCTCCTACAATGAGCAGTTCTTC.